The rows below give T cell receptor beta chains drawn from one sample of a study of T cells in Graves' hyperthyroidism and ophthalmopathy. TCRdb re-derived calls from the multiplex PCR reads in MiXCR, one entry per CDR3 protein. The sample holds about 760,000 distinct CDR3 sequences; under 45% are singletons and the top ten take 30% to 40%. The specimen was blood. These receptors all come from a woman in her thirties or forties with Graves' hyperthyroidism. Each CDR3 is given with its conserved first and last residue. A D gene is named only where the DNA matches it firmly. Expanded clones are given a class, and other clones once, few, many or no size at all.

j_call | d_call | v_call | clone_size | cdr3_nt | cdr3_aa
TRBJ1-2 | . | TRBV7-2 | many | TGTGCCAGCAGCCGGGCATCAGGGGACTATGGCTACACCTTC | CASSRASGDYGYTF
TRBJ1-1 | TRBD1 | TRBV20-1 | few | TGCAGTGCTAGAGATCCCGGGACAGGAAGTGGCACTGAAGCTTTCTTT | CSARDPGTGSGTEAFF
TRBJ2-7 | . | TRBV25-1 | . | TGTGCCAGCTCACCACCGTCAGGGCCCTACGAGCAGTACTTC | CASSPPSGPYEQYF
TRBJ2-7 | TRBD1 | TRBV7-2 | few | TGTGCCAGCAGCTCGACAGGGAAGCCTAAACTTAGCTCCTACGAGCAGTACTTC | CASSSTGKPKLSSYEQYF
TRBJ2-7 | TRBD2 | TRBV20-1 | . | TGCAGTGCTCTTAGCGGGGGGACCTCCTACGAGCAGTACTTC | CSALSGGTSYEQYF
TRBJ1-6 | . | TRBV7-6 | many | TGTGCCAGCAGCTCGCTGGGGTCCTATAATTCACCCCTCCACTTT | CASSSLGSYNSPLHF
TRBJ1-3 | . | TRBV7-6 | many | TGTGCCAGCAGCTCCCTGTTTCAACAGGGTCGAAACACCATATATTTT | CASSSLFQQGRNTIYF
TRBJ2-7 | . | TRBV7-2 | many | TGTGCCAGCAGCCCCAGTACAGGGAGCTACTACGAGCAGTACTTC | CASSPSTGSYYEQYF
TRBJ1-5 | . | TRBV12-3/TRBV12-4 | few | TGTGCCAGCAGTTTAGCGCAGGGCCGCAAGTTCGGGCCCCAGCATTTT | CASSLAQGRKFGPQHF
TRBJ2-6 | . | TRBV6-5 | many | TGTGCCAGCAGTTACTCGGCCCTTTACGGGGCCAACGTCCTGACTTTC | CASSYSALYGANVLTF
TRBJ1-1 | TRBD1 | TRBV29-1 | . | TGCAGCCTGAGGGGGACAGAGAACACTGAAGCTTTCTTT | CSLRGTENTEAFF
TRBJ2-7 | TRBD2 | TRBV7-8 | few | TGTGCCAGCAGCCCGAGCGGGAAGTTAACCTACGAGCAGTACTTC | CASSPSGKLTYEQYF
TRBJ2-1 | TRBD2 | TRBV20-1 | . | TGCAGTGCCCGACAGCTAGCGGGAGACAATGAGCAGTTCTTC | CSARQLAGDNEQFF
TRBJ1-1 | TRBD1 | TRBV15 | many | TGTGCCACCAGCAGACCACACAGGGGCGGGACTGAAGCTTTCTTT | CATSRPHRGGTEAFF
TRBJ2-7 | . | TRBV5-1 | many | TGCGCCAGCAGCTTCGGGACGGTCTCCTACGAGCAGTACTTC | CASSFGTVSYEQYF
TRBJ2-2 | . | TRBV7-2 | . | . | CASIPGASGANVLTFGAGTGELFF
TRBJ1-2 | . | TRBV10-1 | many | TGCGCCAGCAGTGACCATCGGGGGGACTCCCTTATCGTCCATGGCTACACCTTC | CASSDHRGDSLIVHGYTF
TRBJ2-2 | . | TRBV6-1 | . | TGTGCCAGCAGCGACGGGATAGGGAGCGGGGAGCTGTTTTTT | CASSDGIGSGELFF
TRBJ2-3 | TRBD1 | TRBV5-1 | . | TGCGCCAGCAGCTTACCGGGACAGGGGAGCACAGATACGCAGTATTTT | CASSLPGQGSTDTQYF
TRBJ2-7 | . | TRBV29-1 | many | TGCAGCGTTGAAGATCCCTCCAGGTACTACGAGCAGTACTTC | CSVEDPSRYYEQYF
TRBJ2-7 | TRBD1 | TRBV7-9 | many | TGTGCCAGCAGCTTAAGGGCGCCGAGGACAGGATCCTACGAGCAGTACTTC | CASSLRAPRTGSYEQYF
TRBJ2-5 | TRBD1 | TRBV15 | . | TGTGCCACCAGCAGAGAGGGGACAGGCTTTCAGCCCCAGTACTTC | CATSREGTGFQPQYF
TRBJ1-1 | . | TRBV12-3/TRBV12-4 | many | TGTGCCAGCAATCAACAGCCGAACACTGAAGCTTTCTTT | CASNQQPNTEAFF
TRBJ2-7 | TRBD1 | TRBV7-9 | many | TGTGCCAGCAGCTTGGGACAGGGCTTCTACGAGCAGTACTTC | CASSLGQGFYEQYF
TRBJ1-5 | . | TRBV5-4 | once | TGTGCCAGCAGCTTACGGGGGCTGGGGAATCAGCCCCAGCATTTT | CASSLRGLGNQPQHF
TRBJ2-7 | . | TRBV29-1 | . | TGCAGTGTCCGGGGCGCCTCCTACGAGCAGTACTTC | CSVRGASYEQYF
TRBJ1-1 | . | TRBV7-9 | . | TGTGCCAGCAGCCAAAATGCCCCATCGGCCACTGAAGCTTTCTTT | CASSQNAPSATEAFF
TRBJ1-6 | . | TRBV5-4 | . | TGTGCCAGCAGCCAAGAAAGGGACCCCAGGGGATTCCTCCACTTT | CASSQERDPRGFLHF
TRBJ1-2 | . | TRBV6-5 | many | TGTGCCAGCAGTTACCCTCTCACGTCACCCTACTATGGCTACACCTTC | CASSYPLTSPYYGYTF
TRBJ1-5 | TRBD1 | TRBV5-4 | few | TGTGCCAGCAGCTTGAAAAACAGGGGAATTGGCAATCAGCCCCAGCATTTT | CASSLKNRGIGNQPQHF
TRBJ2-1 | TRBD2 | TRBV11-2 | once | TGTGCCAGCAGCGAGGGACTAGCGGAGTACAATGAGCAGTTCTTC | CASSEGLAEYNEQFF
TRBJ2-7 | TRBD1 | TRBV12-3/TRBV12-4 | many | TGTGCCAGCAGTGGAAGACAGGGGCTTCACGAGCAGTACTTC | CASSGRQGLHEQYF
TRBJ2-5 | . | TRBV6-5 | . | TGTGCCAGCAGTTACGGAGGGGGCTCCAATCAGCCCCAGTACTTC | CASSYGGGSNQPQYF
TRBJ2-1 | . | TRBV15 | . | TGTGCCACCAAACCCGGACGGTTACCTTACAATGAGCAGTTCTTC | CATKPGRLPYNEQFF
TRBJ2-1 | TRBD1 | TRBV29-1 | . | TGCAGCGCCCCGGGACAGTTATACAATGAGCAGTTCTTC | CSAPGQLYNEQFF
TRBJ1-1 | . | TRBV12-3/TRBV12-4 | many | TGTGCCAGCAGTTTTAGGAGCACTGAAGCTTTCTTT | CASSFRSTEAFF
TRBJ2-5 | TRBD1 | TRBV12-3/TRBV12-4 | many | TGTGCCAGCAGCCCGGGGACAGGGCGAGAGACCCAGTACTTC | CASSPGTGRETQYF
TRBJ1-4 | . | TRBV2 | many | TGTGCCAGCAGATCAGGGGCGAATGAAAAACTGTTTTTT | CASRSGANEKLFF
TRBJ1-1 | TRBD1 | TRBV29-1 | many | TGCAGCGTTGGGGACAGGAGAGGAACTGAAGCTTTCTTT | CSVGDRRGTEAFF
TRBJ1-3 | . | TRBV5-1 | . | TGCGCCAGCAGCTTGGAGGGCCCTCCCTCTGGAAACACCATATATTTT | CASSLEGPPSGNTIYF
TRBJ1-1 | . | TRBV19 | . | TGTGCCAGCAGCCAAGAGATGGGTGAAGCTTTCTTT | CASSQEMGEAFF
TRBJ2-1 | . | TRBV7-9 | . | TGTGCCAGCAGCCAAGTTCTAGCAGTCTTGGGCAATGAGCAGTTCTTC | CASSQVLAVLGNEQFF
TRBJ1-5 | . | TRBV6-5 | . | TGTGCCGGCAGTTACGGTCCGGTTCGGGGCAATCAGCCCCAGCATTTT | CAGSYGPVRGNQPQHF
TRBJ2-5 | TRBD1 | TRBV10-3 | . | TGTGCCATCCGACAGGGGGTCTCACAAGAGACCCAGTACTTC | CAIRQGVSQETQYF
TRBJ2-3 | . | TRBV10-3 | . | TGTGCCTCCGGGGCCAGCACAGATACGCAGTATTTT | CASGASTDTQYF
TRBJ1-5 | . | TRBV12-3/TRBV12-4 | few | TGTGCCAGCAGTTTGATCCCCCCGGGCGGCAATCAGCCCCAGCATTTT | CASSLIPPGGNQPQHF
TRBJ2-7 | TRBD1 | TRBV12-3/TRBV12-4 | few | TGTGCCAGCAGTCGGGACAGATCATACTCCTACGAGCAGTACTTC | CASSRDRSYSYEQYF